This note documents a single T cell receptor (beta chain) sequence. Its antigen is not identified. This specimen belongs to a study of vaccination effects on CD4 cells after COVID-19. Pools of viral peptides were used by the ViraFEST assay to expand antigen-specific CD4+ T cells ahead of sequencing. When around 10 days of culture had elapsed, CD4+ T cells were isolated. SARS-CoV-2 infected the person between March and December 2020, as confirmed by PCR. Measured with immunoSEQ multiplex PCR; TCRdb has only the in-frame clones, and not every one. The table has fewer than 90,000 clones, 73% seen once. The source material was CD4+ T cells from PBMCs cultured with HIV peptides, sampled before COVID-19 vaccination. Sample subset: HIV-1 Nef peptide pool negative control/reference culture. This receptor was identified in a human donor who had a prior SARS-CoV-2 infection.

This CDR3 is CASSPLGGGETQYF. The CDR3 nucleotides read TGTGCCAGCTCACCGTTGGGGGGAGGAGAGACCCAGTACTTC. The chain uses TRBV18 and TRBJ2-5, with D tentatively TRBD2 (6 bases). Germline V gene data show CDR1 as KGHSH and CDR2 as LQKENI. This CDR3 comprises 14 residues. Trimming shortened V by 3 bases and J by 4 bases, and 12 bases separated the two germline ends.